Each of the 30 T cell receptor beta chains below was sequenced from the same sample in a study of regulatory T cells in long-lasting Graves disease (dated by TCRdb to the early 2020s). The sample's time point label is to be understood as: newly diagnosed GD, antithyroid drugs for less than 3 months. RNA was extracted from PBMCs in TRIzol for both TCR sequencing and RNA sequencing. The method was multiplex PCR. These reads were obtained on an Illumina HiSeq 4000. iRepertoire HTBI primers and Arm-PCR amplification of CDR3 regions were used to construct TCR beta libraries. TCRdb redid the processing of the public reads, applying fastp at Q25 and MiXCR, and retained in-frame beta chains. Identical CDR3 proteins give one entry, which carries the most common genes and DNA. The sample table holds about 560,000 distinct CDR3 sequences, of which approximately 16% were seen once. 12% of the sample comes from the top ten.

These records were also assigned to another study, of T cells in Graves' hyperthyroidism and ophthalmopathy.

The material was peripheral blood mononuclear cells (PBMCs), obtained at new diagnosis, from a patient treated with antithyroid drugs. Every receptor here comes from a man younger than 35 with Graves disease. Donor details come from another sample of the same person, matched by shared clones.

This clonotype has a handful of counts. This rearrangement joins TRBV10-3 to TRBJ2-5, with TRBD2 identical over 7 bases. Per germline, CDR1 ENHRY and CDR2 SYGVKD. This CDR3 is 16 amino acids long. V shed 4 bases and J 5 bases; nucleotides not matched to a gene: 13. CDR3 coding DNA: TGTGCCATCAGTGCCCTAAAGTGGGAGGGCGGCGAGACCCAGTACTTC. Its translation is CAISALKWEGGETQYF.

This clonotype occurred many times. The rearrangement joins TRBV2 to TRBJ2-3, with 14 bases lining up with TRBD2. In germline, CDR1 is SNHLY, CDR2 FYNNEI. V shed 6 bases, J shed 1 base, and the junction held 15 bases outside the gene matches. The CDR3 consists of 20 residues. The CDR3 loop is CASRGPMGLAGEGGTDTQYF. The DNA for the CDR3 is TGTGCCAGCAGAGGCCCAATGGGACTAGCGGGAGAGGGTGGCACAGATACGCAGTATTTT.

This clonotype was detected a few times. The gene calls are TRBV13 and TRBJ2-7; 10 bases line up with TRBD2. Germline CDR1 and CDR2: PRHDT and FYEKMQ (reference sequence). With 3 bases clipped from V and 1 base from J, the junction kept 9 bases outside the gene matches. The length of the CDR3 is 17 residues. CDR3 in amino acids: CASSLASGSPGSYEQYF. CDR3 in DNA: TGTGCCAGCAGCTTGGCTAGCGGGAGTCCCGGGTCCTACGAGCAGTACTTC.

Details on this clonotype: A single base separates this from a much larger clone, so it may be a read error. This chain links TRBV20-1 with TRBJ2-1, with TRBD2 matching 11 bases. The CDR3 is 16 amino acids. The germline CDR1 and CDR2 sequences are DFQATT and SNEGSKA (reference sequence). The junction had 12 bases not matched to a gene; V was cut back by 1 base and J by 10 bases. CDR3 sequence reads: CSARAGLAETSYEQFF. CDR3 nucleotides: TGCAGTGCTAGAGCGGGACTAGCGGAGACTTCTTACGAGCAGTTCTTC.

The CDR3 reads CASGTPGLKGSQPQHF. CDR3 sequence (DNA): TGTGCCAGCGGCACCCCGGGACTCAAAGGAAGTCAGCCCCAGCATTTT. The rearrangement joins TRBV7-8 to TRBJ1-5, with D maybe TRBD1 (5 bases). The CDR3 runs to 16 residues. Trimming left V 8 bases short and J 6 bases short, with 23 bases between. Germline CDR1 and CDR2: SGHVS and FQNEAQ.

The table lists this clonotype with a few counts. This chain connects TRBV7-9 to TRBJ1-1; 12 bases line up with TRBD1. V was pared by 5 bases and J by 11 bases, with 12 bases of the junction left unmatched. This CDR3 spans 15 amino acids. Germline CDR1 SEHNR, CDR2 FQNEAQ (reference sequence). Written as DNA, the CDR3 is TGTGCCAGCAGCCGAGGGGGGACAGGGGGCTTGTGGGCTTTCTTT. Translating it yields CASSRGGTGGLWAFF.

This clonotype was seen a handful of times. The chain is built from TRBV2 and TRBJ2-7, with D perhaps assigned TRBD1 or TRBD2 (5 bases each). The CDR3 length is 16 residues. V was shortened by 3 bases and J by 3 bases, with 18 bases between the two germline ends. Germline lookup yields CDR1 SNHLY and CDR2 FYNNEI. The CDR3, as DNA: TGTGCCAGCAGTGACCACCCCGGGACCACACTCTACGAGCAGTACTTC. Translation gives CASSDHPGTTLYEQYF.

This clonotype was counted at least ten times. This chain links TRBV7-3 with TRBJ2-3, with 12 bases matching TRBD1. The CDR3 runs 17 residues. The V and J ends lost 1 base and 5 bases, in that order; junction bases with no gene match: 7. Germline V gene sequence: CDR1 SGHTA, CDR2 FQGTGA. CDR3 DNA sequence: TGTGCCAGCAGCTTAAATCCGGGACAGGGGGCTGGAGATACGCAGTATTTT. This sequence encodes CASSLNPGQGAGDTQYF.

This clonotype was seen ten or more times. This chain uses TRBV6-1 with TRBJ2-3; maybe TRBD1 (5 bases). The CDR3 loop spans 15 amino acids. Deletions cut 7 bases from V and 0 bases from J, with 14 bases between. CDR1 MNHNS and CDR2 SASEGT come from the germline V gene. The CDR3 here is CASIPTGSSTDTQYF. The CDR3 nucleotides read TGTGCCAGCATCCCAACAGGCTCTAGCACAGATACGCAGTATTTT.

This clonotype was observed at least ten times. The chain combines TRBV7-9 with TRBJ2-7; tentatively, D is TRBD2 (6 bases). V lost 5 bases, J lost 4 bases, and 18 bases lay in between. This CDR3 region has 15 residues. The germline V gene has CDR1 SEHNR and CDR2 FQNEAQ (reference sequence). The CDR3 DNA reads TGTGCCAGCAGCCACCCCGACCGGGGGACTTACGAGCAGTACTTC. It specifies CASSHPDRGTYEQYF. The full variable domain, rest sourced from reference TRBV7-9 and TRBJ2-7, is DTGVSQNPRHKITKRGQNVTFRCDPISEHNRLYWYRQTLGQGPEFLTYFQNEAQLEKSRLLSDRFSAERPKGSFSTLEIQRTEQGDSAMYLCASSHPDRGTYEQYFGPGTRLTVT.

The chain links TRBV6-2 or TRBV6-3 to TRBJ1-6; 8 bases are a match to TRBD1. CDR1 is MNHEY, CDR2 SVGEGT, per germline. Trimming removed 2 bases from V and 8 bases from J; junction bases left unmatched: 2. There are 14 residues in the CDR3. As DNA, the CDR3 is TGTGCCAGCAGTTACATGACAGGGGATTCACCCCTCCACTTT. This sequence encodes CASSYMTGDSPLHF.

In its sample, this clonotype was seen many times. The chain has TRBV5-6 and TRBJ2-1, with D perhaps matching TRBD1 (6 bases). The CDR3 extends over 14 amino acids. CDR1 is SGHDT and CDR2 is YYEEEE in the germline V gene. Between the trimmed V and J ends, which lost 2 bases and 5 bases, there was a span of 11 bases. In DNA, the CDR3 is TGTGCCAGCAGCTTTTACAGGGTCGACAATGAGCAGTTCTTC. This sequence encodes CASSFYRVDNEQFF.

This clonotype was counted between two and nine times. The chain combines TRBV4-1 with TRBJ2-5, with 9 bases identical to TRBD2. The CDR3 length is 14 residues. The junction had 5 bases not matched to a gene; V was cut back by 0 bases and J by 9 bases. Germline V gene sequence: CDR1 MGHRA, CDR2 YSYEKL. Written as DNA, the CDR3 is TGCGCCAGCAGCCAAGATGGCGGGAGGGGAGCCCAGTACTTC. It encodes CASSQDGGRGAQYF.

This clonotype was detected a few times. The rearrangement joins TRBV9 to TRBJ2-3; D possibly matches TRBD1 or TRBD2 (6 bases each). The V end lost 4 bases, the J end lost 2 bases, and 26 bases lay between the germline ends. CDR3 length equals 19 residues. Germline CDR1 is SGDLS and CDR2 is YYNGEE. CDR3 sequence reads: CASSTEGGGGDTPTDTQYF. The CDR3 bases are TGTGCCAGCAGCACAGAAGGAGGAGGCGGGGACACCCCCACAGATACGCAGTATTTT.

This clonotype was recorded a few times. This CDR3 is CSVGTGAYRTYEQYF. The CDR3 bases are TGCAGCGTTGGGACAGGGGCCTACCGTACCTACGAGCAGTACTTC. The chain couples TRBV29-1 to TRBJ2-7, with 9 bases that match TRBD1. CDR1 is SQVTM and CDR2 is ANQGSEA in the germline V gene. This CDR3 is built from 15 residues. The ends lost 4 bases at V and 2 bases at J; junction bases unmatched: 9.

CDR3 amino acids: CASSHTRTYEQYF. The CDR3 DNA sequence: TGTGCCAGCAGCCACACAAGAACCTACGAGCAGTACTTC. J is TRBJ2-7 and V is TRBV3-1; D gene uncertain. Per germline, CDR1 LGHDT and CDR2 YNNKEL (reference sequence). V was shortened by 3 bases and J by 2 bases, with 8 bases between the two germline ends. This CDR3 spans 13 amino acids.

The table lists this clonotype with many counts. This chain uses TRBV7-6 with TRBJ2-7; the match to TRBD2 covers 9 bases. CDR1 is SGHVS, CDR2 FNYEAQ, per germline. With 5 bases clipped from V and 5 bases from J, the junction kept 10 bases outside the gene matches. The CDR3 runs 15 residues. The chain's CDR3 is CASSARVAGEDEQYF. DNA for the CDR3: TGTGCCAGCAGCGCCCGAGTAGCGGGAGAGGACGAGCAGTACTTC.

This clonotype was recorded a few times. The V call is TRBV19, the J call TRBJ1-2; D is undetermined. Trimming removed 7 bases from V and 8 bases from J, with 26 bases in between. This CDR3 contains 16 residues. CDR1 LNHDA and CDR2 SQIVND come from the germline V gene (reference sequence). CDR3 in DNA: TGTGCCAGTATCCCAAATCGGGATACGGGTCGCGGAGGCTACACCTTC. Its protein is CASIPNRDTGRGGYTF.

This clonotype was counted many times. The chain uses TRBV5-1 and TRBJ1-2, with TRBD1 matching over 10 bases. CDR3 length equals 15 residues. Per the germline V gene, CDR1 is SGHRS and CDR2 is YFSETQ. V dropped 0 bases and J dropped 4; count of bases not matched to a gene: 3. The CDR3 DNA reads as TGCGCCAGCAGCTTGGCCGGACAGGGGGGCTATGGCTACACCTTC. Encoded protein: CASSLAGQGGYGYTF.

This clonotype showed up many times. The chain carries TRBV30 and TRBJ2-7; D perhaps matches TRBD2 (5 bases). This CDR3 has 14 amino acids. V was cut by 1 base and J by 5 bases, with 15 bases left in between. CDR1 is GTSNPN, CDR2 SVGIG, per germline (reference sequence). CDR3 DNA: TGTGCCTGGAGTGAACTAGAGCTAGTCGACGAGCAGTACTTC. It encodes CAWSELELVDEQYF.

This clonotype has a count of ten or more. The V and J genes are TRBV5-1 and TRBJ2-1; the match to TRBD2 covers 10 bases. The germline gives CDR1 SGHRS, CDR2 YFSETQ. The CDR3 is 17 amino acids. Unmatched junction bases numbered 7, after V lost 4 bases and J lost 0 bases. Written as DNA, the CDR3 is TGCGCCAGCAGCACCTGGACTAGCGGTAGCTCCTACAATGAGCAGTTCTTC. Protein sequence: CASSTWTSGSSYNEQFF.

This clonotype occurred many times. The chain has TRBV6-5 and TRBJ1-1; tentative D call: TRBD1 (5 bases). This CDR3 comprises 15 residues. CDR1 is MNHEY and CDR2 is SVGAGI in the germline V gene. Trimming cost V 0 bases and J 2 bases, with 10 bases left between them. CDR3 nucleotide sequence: TGTGCCAGCAGTTACTCAGGGACGGGAAACACTGAAGCTTTCTTT. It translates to CASSYSGTGNTEAFF.

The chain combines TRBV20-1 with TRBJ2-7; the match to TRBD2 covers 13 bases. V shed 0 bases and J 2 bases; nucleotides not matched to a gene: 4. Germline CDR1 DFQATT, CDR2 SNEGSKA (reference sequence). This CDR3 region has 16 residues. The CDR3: CSARDWTSGSAYEQYF. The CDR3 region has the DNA TGCAGTGCTAGAGATTGGACTAGCGGGAGTGCCTACGAGCAGTACTTC.

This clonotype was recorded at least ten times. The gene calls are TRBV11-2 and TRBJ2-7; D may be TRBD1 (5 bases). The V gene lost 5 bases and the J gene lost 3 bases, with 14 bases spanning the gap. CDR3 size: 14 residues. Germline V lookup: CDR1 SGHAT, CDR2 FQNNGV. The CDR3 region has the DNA TGTGCCAGCAGCACAATGACAGCAAACTACGAGCAGTACTTC. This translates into CASSTMTANYEQYF.

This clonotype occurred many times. The chain's CDR3 is CASSHGLSNEQFF. The DNA of the CDR3 is TGTGCCAGCAGTCACGGACTGTCTAATGAGCAGTTCTTC. The genes are TRBV12-3 or TRBV12-4 and TRBJ2-1, with a weak D call TRBD2 (5 bases). CDR3 length equals 13 residues. Trimming shortened V by 5 bases and J by 7 bases, and 12 bases separated the two germline ends.

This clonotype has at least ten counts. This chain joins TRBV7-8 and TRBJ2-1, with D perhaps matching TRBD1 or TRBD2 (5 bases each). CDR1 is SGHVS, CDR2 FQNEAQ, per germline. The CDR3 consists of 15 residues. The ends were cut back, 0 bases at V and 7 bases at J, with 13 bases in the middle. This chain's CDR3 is CASSLARQTTNEQFF. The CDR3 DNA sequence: TGTGCCAGCAGCTTAGCGAGACAGACTACAAATGAGCAGTTCTTC. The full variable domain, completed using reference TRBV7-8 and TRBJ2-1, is GAGVSQSPRYKVAKRGQDVALRCDPISGHVSLFWYQQALGQGPEFLTYFQNEAQLDKSGLPSDRFFAERPEGSVSTLKIQRTQQEDSAVYLCASSLARQTTNEQFFGPGTRLTVL.

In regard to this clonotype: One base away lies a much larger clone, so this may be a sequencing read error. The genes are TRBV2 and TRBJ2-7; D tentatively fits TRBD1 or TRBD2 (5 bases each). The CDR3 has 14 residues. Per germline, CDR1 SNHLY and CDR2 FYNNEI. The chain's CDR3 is CVSSSSRGGNEQYF. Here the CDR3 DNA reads TGTGTCAGCAGCTCGTCGAGGGGTGGGAACGAGCAGTACTTC.

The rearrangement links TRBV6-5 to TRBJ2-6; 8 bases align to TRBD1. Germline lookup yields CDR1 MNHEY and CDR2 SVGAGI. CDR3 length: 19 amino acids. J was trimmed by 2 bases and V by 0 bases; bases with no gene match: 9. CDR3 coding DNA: TGTGCCAGCAGTTACTCGCTGCGAGACAGGGGTCCTGGGGCCAACGTCCTGACTTTC. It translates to CASSYSLRDRGPGANVLTF.

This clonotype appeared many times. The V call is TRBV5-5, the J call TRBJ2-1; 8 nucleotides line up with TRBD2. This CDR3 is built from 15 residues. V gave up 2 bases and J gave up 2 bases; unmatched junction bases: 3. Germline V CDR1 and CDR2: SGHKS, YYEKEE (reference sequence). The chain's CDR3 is CASSFGGDPYNEQFF. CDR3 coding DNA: TGTGCCAGCAGCTTCGGGGGGGACCCCTACAATGAGCAGTTCTTC.

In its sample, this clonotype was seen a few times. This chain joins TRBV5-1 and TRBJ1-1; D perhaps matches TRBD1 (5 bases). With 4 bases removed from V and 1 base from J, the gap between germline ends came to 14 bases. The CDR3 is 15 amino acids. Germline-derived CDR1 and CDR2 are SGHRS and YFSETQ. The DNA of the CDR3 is TGCGCCAGCAGCCCGGCCCTTGGGGCGAACACTGAAGCTTTCTTT. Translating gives CASSPALGANTEAFF.